This entry lists 18 T cell receptor beta chains sequenced from one sample in a study of T-cell memory formation after mild COVID-19. TCRdb called the 5' RACE reads again in MiXCR, with one record for every CDR3 protein. The table lists some 45,000 distinct CDR3 sequences, about 28% of them singletons. Sequencing was performed on PBMCs or a T cell subset sorted from them (not recorded which). The receptors originated from a man aged 18 to 29 who had mild COVID-19 (a few samples of this study predate the infection). Cell type and time point are not known.

This clonotype was counted a few times. The chain has TRBV6-5 and TRBJ1-3, with D possibly matching TRBD1 (6 bases). The V gene lost 5 bases and the J gene lost 0 bases, with 11 bases spanning the gap. The CDR3 contains 15 residues. CDR1 is MNHEY, CDR2 SVGAGI, per germline. CDR3 sequence (DNA): TGTGCCAGCAGTGTCGACAGGCCCTCTGGAAACACCATATATTTT. Translating gives CASSVDRPSGNTIYF.

This chain connects TRBV3-1 to TRBJ2-1; 15 nucleotides line up with TRBD2. Losses at the gene ends were 1 base for V and 7 bases for J; bases not matched to a gene: 17. From germline, CDR1 is LGHDT and CDR2 YNNKEL (reference sequence). This CDR3 is built from 21 residues. The CDR3 region is CASSQGPPGLAGGMGGNEQFF. DNA of the CDR3: TGTGCCAGCAGCCAAGGACCTCCGGGACTAGCGGGGGGTATGGGAGGAAATGAGCAGTTCTTC.

This clonotype was observed a few times. CDR3 in amino acids: CASGPIQRTDTQYF. For the CDR3, the DNA is TGTGCCAGCGGCCCGATACAGCGCACAGATACGCAGTATTTT. This sequence joins TRBV28 and TRBJ2-3; D gene unclear. The CDR3 runs to 14 residues. Trimming removed 8 bases at V and 1 base at J, with 13 bases between. Germline-derived CDR1 and CDR2 are MDHEN and SYDVKM.

The V gene is TRBV6-1, the J gene TRBJ2-7; maybe TRBD1 (6 bases). The germline gives CDR1 MNHNS, CDR2 SASEGT. CDR3 size: 14 residues. Trimming cost V 4 bases and J 5 bases, with 15 bases left between them. The CDR3 sequence is CASSARGLGDEQYF. In DNA, the CDR3 is TGTGCCAGCAGTGCCAGGGGCCTCGGGGACGAGCAGTACTTC.

This clonotype occurred a few times. The chain carries TRBV28 and TRBJ2-7; 9 bases align to TRBD1. Per the germline V gene, CDR1 is MDHEN and CDR2 is SYDVKM. J was trimmed by 2 bases and V by 5 bases; bases with no gene match: 4. There are 14 residues in the CDR3. CDR3 bases: TGTGCCAGCAGTGGGGACAGGGAGACCTACGAGCAGTACGTC. Its translation is CASSGDRETYEQYV.

This clonotype was seen a handful of times. V and J are TRBV20-1 and TRBJ2-7; TRBD2 might be the D (6 bases). Trimming removed 1 base at V and 3 bases at J, with 19 bases between. CDR1 DFQATT and CDR2 SNEGSKA come from the germline V gene (reference sequence). This CDR3 comprises 16 residues. CDR3 in amino acids: CSARGVRDGVLYEQYF. CDR3 DNA sequence: TGCAGTGCTAGAGGTGTGCGGGACGGCGTACTCTACGAGCAGTACTTC.

The J gene is TRBJ2-5, the V gene TRBV5-1, with unresolved D. Per the germline V gene, CDR1 is SGHRS and CDR2 is YFSETQ. The CDR3 totals 13 residues. Trimming pared 0 bases from V and 2 bases from J, leaving 5 bases between. CDR3: CASSLGLQETQYF. The DNA of the CDR3 is TGCGCCAGCAGCTTGGGCCTTCAAGAGACCCAGTACTTC.

This clonotype was detected only once. Its ends do not fully match the called genes, so a read error is possible. The CDR3, as DNA: TGTGCCAGCAGCTTAGAGTGGGACAGGGAAACGTTC. It is translated as CASSLEWDRETF. V gene TRBV7-9 combines with J gene TRBJ1-2; 9 bases agree with TRBD1. This CDR3 contains 12 residues. CDR1 and CDR2 (germline): SEHNR, FQNEAQ (reference sequence).

This clonotype was seen many times. The J gene is TRBJ1-6, the V gene TRBV4-3; 9 bases align to TRBD1. The CDR3 spans 14 residues. The germline V gene has CDR1 LGHNA and CDR2 YSLEER. Trimming cost V 4 bases and J 10 bases; bases outside gene matches: 5. The DNA of the CDR3 is TGCGCCAGCAGCCCGGGACAGGGCCACTCACCCCTCCACTTT. Protein: CASSPGQGHSPLHF.

Only a few counts were recorded for this clonotype. V usage is TRBV6-2 or TRBV6-3 and J usage is TRBJ2-2; 8 positions agree with TRBD2. This CDR3 is built from 14 residues. Germline loops: CDR1 MNHEY, CDR2 SVGEGT. The V and J ends lost 4 bases and 7 bases, in that order; junction bases with no gene match: 5. The CDR3 DNA follows: TGTGCCAGCAGTTTCATTAGCGGGGTCGGGGAGCTGTTTTTT. This codes for CASSFISGVGELFF.

This clonotype came up a few times. The V call is TRBV4-3, the J call TRBJ2-7; D assignment may be TRBD1 or TRBD2 (5 bases each). The V end was cut by 4 bases, the J end by 3 bases, with 28 bases between. CDR1 is LGHNA, CDR2 YSLEER, per germline. This CDR3 has 19 amino acids. The DNA of the CDR3 is TGCGCCAGCAGCCCATCGTGGGACGGTTACGAGGTATCCCTCTACGAGCAGTACTTC. Amino acids: CASSPSWDGYEVSLYEQYF.

The V call is TRBV25-1, the J call TRBJ2-2; D is unresolved. Germline V gene data show CDR1 as MGHDK and CDR2 as SYGVNS. The CDR3 totals 13 residues. V was clipped by 0 bases and J by 7 bases, with 6 bases between them. The CDR3 spells CASSEYLLGELFF. Here the CDR3 DNA reads TGTGCCAGCAGTGAATACTTGCTCGGGGAGCTGTTTTTT.

The genes are TRBV5-1 and TRBJ2-7, with 7 bases that match TRBD1. The CDR3 is 13 amino acids. The V and J ends lost 4 bases and 5 bases, in that order; junction bases with no gene match: 6. Germline lookup yields CDR1 SGHRS and CDR2 YFSETQ. The CDR3 coding sequence is TGCGCCAGCAGCCTTACAGGGGCCCACGAGCAGTACTTC. Translating it yields CASSLTGAHEQYF.

This chain links TRBV10-1 with TRBJ2-5; TRBD2 aligns across 12 bases. CDR3 length equals 14 residues. After removal of 7 bases from V and 3 bases from J, the junction contained 3 bases not matched to a gene. Per the germline V gene, CDR1 is WNHNN and CDR2 is SYGVQD (reference sequence). CDR3 region: CASIRTSGEETQYF. Here the CDR3 DNA reads TGCGCCAGCATCCGGACTAGCGGGGAAGAGACCCAGTACTTC.

This clonotype was observed a few times. The chain combines TRBV4-3 with TRBJ2-7; the D gene is possibly TRBD1 (5 bases). This CDR3 has 17 residues. The germline CDR1 and CDR2 sequences are LGHNA and YSLEER. V lost 0 bases and J 5 bases, leaving 20 bases between the germline ends. CDR3 DNA: TGCGCCAGCAGCCAAGATGGCCCGACAGAGGTGCCCCACGAGCAGTACTTC. Amino acid sequence: CASSQDGPTEVPHEQYF.

This clonotype was found a few times. The chain uses TRBV5-4 and TRBJ1-2; D possibly corresponds to TRBD1 (5 bases). Trimming removed 2 bases at V and 8 bases at J, with 13 bases between. Germline-derived CDR1 and CDR2 are SGHNT and YYREEE (reference sequence). This CDR3 contains 13 residues. The CDR3 spells CASSFAGNDGYTF. CDR3 bases: TGTGCCAGCAGCTTCGCAGGGAATGACGGCTACACCTTC.

V usage is TRBV6-5 and J usage is TRBJ2-7, with D perhaps matching TRBD1 (5 bases). The CDR3 has 13 residues. Germline assignment: CDR1 MNHEY and CDR2 SVGAGI. The germline V and J ends were trimmed by 8 bases and 3 bases, with 14 bases remaining between them. The CDR3 is CASGHRPNYEQYV. The CDR3 DNA reads as TGTGCCAGCGGACACAGGCCGAACTACGAGCAGTACGTC.

This clonotype has only a few counts. The genes are TRBV7-9 and TRBJ2-7; the D is unclear. Trimming took off 1 base at V and 4 bases at J, with 8 bases between the two ends. Germline CDR1 reads SEHNR; CDR2 reads FQNEAQ (reference sequence). The CDR3 contains 13 residues. CDR3 loop: CASSLEDGYEQYV. Written as DNA, the CDR3 is TGTGCCAGCAGCTTAGAGGACGGGTACGAGCAGTACGTC.